Only a few counts were recorded for the clone carrying this T cell receptor (beta chain). Its antigen is as yet unknown. CDR3 size: 13 residues. From germline, CDR1 is SGHDT and CDR2 YYEEEE. V was shortened by 5 bases and J by 2 bases, with 7 bases between the two germline ends. Sorting based on CD45RO/CCR7/CD25/CD127/CD95/CD27 separated CD4+ naive, central memory, regulatory and stem cell-like memory cells. Expressed TCRB transcripts were sequenced because the entire RNA isolate underwent reverse transcription. Measured with immunoSEQ multiplex PCR; TCRdb has only the in-frame clones, and not every one. The data show 300,000 to 400,000 clones, around 9.7% seen once. The source of the sample is a study of beta chain features in type 1 diabetes. Overall study results and limits: Reduced insertions and increased deletions marked VDJ junctions in type 1 diabetes patients. When Type 1 diabetes patients were examined, their TCRB CDR3s proved moderately but significantly shorter in all four CD4+ subsets.

J is TRBJ2-2 and V is TRBV5-6; no clear D gene. The TCR originated in a young man with type 1 diabetes. Sequencing used central memory CD4+ T cells from blood. The CDR3 region is CASSRQNTGELFF. DNA for the CDR3: TGTGCCAGCAGTCGACAAAACACCGGGGAGCTGTTTTTT.